These T cell receptor beta chains were read from a single sample in a study of chronic HIV infection and antiretroviral therapy. TCRdb redid the calling of the 5' RACE reads with MiXCR, one entry per CDR3 protein. The sample consists of about 38,000 distinct CDR3 sequences, more than 8% of them appearing once. Sequencing was carried out using peripheral blood. The origin of the receptors is an adult who had HIV and had not received antiretroviral therapy, or was an uninfected healthy control (not recorded which). Each CDR3 is given with its conserved first and last residue. The D gene is left open where the match is weak.

>TRBV28|TRBD1
CASSRQGASQPQHF
>TRBV12-3/TRBV12-4|.
CASSSSRGAKNIQYF
>TRBV28|TRBD1
CASSPDRDRPYNEQFF
>TRBV10-3|TRBD2
CAISESSGRNSGANVLTF
>TRBV6-2/TRBV6-3|.
CASSTVWANQETQYF
>TRBV20-1|.
CSARGTGLYEQYF
>TRBV6-2/TRBV6-3|TRBD2
CASSPSGTGETQYF
>TRBV29-1|.
CSVKTGFSGANVLTF
>TRBV10-3|.
CAISEGLGQFF
>TRBV2|TRBD2
CARSSGSSTDTQYF
>TRBV29-1|.
CSVESTGPYNEQFF
>TRBV11-2|TRBD1
CASSSWGTVNEKLFF
>TRBV28|.
CASSFGGRGGYTF
>TRBV4-3|TRBD1
CASSQDFDRALYTQYF
>TRBV28|TRBD2
CASSSAGGNNEQFF
>TRBV21-1|.
CASSKRSRGNYNSPLHF
>TRBV10-3|.
CAISDGDQPQHF
>TRBV29-1|TRBD1
CSVEDPDRATYEQYF
>TRBV12-3/TRBV12-4|.
CASWWGAEAFF
>TRBV4-1|.
CASSRLSGALSYEQYF
>TRBV4-3|.
CASSQVLRQTSGANVLTF
>TRBV20-1|.
CSARGSTDTQYF
>TRBV3-1|.
CASSQGGAGNTIYF
>TRBV29-1|.
CSVEGQGREQYF
>TRBV19|.
CASSIRGPGSYNSPLHF
>TRBV11-1|TRBD2
CASSLLASGSYNEQFF
>TRBV7-2|TRBD2
CASSTHGGGTSTDTQYF